Each of the 25 T cell receptor beta chains below was sequenced from the same sample in a study of blood T cell repertoires in COVID-19 (dated by TCRdb to the early 2020s). Libraries came from the immunoSEQ multiplex PCR assay. Held by TCRdb, this immuneACCESS table contains in-frame sequences only and omits some clones. Under half of the omission traces to an unresolved V gene where checked; the cause of the rest is unknown. The sample table lists about 12,000 clones, 55% to 80% of them with a count of one. About 33% of the sample is held by the ten biggest clonotypes. What was sequenced was peripheral blood. All receptors derive from a human donor in a cohort sampled during active COVID-19.

There are a few counts of this clone. The V and J genes are TRBV27 and TRBJ1-2, with D maybe TRBD1 (6 bases). This CDR3 is built from 16 residues. Germline V lookup: CDR1 MNHEY, CDR2 SMNVEV (reference sequence). V gave up 6 bases and J gave up 4 bases, with 21 bases separating them. For the CDR3, the DNA is TGTGCCAGCAGACCACACGGGGGGGGCGTTGGCTATGGCTACACCTTC. This encodes CASRPHGGGVGYGYTF.

V gene TRBV13 combines with J gene TRBJ2-3; D is uncertain. Per the germline V gene, CDR1 is PRHDT and CDR2 is FYEKMQ (reference sequence). This CDR3 is 14 amino acids long. V was trimmed by 2 bases and J by 3 bases, leaving 9 bases between them. The DNA of the CDR3 is TGTGCCAGCAGCTTACGACTCCTGACAGATACGCAGTATTTT. The encoded protein is CASSLRLLTDTQYF.

The rearrangement uses TRBV28 and TRBJ1-3, with D perhaps matching TRBD1 (5 bases). Germline CDR1 and CDR2: MDHEN and SYDVKM. There are 17 residues in the CDR3. With 7 bases removed from V and 0 bases from J, the gap between germline ends came to 19 bases. Here the CDR3 DNA reads TGTGCCAGCACATTCATCGGTAGGGGCCTCTCTGGAAACACCATATATTTT. Translating it yields CASTFIGRGLSGNTIYF.

The chain joins TRBV7-9 to TRBJ2-5, with D unresolved. This CDR3 spans 12 amino acids. V lost 4 bases and J lost 5, with 8 bases in between. The germline V gene has CDR1 SEHNR and CDR2 FQNEAQ (reference sequence). The CDR3 spells CASSSRWETQYF. CDR3 DNA sequence: TGTGCCAGCAGCTCCAGGTGGGAGACCCAGTACTTC.

This CDR3 is CASSYGTGGTYEQYF. CDR3 coding DNA: TGTGCCAGCAGTTACGGCACGGGAGGAACCTACGAGCAGTACTTC. This chain joins TRBV6-5 and TRBJ2-7; 7 positions match TRBD2. Germline CDR1 and CDR2: MNHEY and SVGAGI. This CDR3 has 15 amino acids. V dropped 2 bases and J dropped 2; count of bases not matched to a gene: 6.

CDR3 amino acids: CASSTRTGSIYGYTF. The CDR3 coding sequence is TGTGCCAGCAGCACGAGGACAGGGAGTATCTATGGCTACACCTTC. The chain links TRBV6-4 to TRBJ1-2; 8 bases are a match to TRBD1. The trim removed 6 bases at V and 4 bases at J, leaving 10 bases unmatched. Germline V gene data show CDR1 as MRHNA and CDR2 as SNTAGT. The CDR3 is 15 residues long.

The V gene is TRBV2, the J gene TRBJ1-5, with unresolved D. The germline CDR1 and CDR2 sequences are SNHLY and FYNNEI. V shed 6 bases and J shed 4 bases, with 16 bases lying between them. The CDR3 has 15 amino acids. The chain's CDR3 is CASRPSGSKNQPQHF. CDR3 nucleotide sequence: TGTGCCAGCAGGCCCTCAGGCAGCAAGAATCAGCCCCAGCATTTT.

The chain is built from TRBV20-1 and TRBJ1-2; D call uncertain. V lost 0 bases, J lost 8 bases, and 7 bases lay in between. The CDR3 consists of 11 residues. Germline CDR1 and CDR2: DFQATT and SNEGSKA (reference sequence). Here the CDR3 DNA reads TGCAGTGCTAGAGAGGGAGTCGGCTACACCTTC. Translated: CSAREGVGYTF.

The V gene is TRBV4-3, the J gene TRBJ2-7; TRBD2 is a possible D gene (6 bases). Looked up from germline, CDR1 is LGHNA and CDR2 is YSLEER. This CDR3 comprises 14 residues. V was cut by 1 base and J by 5 bases, with 12 bases left in between. The CDR3 here is CASSQAAGRDEQYF. For the CDR3, the DNA is TGCGCCAGCAGCCAAGCAGCGGGTAGGGACGAGCAGTACTTC.

The rearrangement uses TRBV9 and TRBJ2-7; 9 bases line up with TRBD2. The CDR3 length is 13 residues. Germline V gives CDR1 SGDLS, CDR2 YYNGEE. After removal of 2 bases from V and 4 bases from J, the junction contained 1 base not matched to a gene. In nucleotides, the CDR3 is TGTGCCAGCAGCGTTACTAGCGGGTACGAGCAGTACTTC. Residues: CASSVTSGYEQYF.

CDR3: CASSLAQGYNEQFF. Here the CDR3 DNA reads TGCGCCAGCAGCTTGGCTCAGGGCTACAATGAGCAGTTCTTC. This chain joins TRBV5-1 and TRBJ2-1; tentative D call: TRBD1 (5 bases). Germline CDR1 SGHRS, CDR2 YFSETQ. The V end lost 0 bases, the J end lost 3 bases, and 7 bases lay between the germline ends. This CDR3 is built from 14 residues.

This chain joins TRBV5-6 and TRBJ1-2, with TRBD1 as a possible D gene (6 bases). V was shortened by 4 bases and J by 5 bases, with 12 bases between the two germline ends. CDR1 and CDR2 (germline): SGHDT, YYEEEE. The CDR3 is 13 residues long. In DNA, the CDR3 is TGTGCCAGCAGCACCGACAGGCGGTATGGCTACACCTTC. Encoded protein: CASSTDRRYGYTF. Filled out from reference TRBV5-6 and TRBJ1-2, the complete variable domain reads DAGVTQSPTHLIKTRGQQVTLRCSPKSGHDTVSWYQQALGQGPQFIFQYYEEEERQRGNFPDRFSGHQFPNYSSELNVNALLLGDSALYLCASSTDRRYGYTFGSGTRLTVV.

The J gene is TRBJ2-5, the V gene TRBV24-1; 9 bases match TRBD1. The length of the CDR3 is 15 residues. Germline loops: CDR1 KGHDR, CDR2 SFDVKD. With 3 bases clipped from V and 3 bases from J, the junction kept 4 bases outside the gene matches. CDR3 nucleotide sequence: TGTGCCACCAGTGATATCCGGGACAGGGAAGAGACCCAGTACTTC. Translation gives CATSDIRDREETQYF.

The chain couples TRBV28 to TRBJ2-3, with 8 bases matching TRBD1. The germline CDR1 and CDR2 sequences are MDHEN and SYDVKM. With V trimmed by 4 bases and J by 0 bases, 12 bases remained unmatched. The CDR3 consists of 18 residues. The CDR3 loop reads CASSYGGGGTGSTDTQYF. The DNA of the CDR3 is TGTGCCAGCAGTTACGGGGGCGGTGGGACAGGAAGCACAGATACGCAGTATTTT.

The gene calls are TRBV6-2 or TRBV6-3 and TRBJ2-3; TRBD1 might be the D (6 bases). The CDR3 runs to 15 residues. The germline V and J ends were trimmed by 2 bases and 4 bases, with 13 bases remaining between them. Germline values: CDR1 MNHEY, CDR2 SVGEGT. CDR3 protein: CASSYGQLVADTQYF. The DNA for the CDR3 is TGTGCCAGCAGTTACGGACAGTTGGTGGCAGATACGCAGTATTTT.

This chain uses TRBV3-1 (or the pseudogene TRBV3-2) with TRBJ2-7, with 8 bases fitting TRBD2. From germline, CDR1 is LGHDT and CDR2 YNNKEL (reference sequence). The CDR3 is 14 residues long. Trimming removed 5 bases from V and 2 bases from J; junction bases left unmatched: 5. The CDR3 DNA follows: TGTGCCAGCAGCGAAGGACTAGCCGCCTACGAGCAGTACTTC. Its translation is CASSEGLAAYEQYF.

This clone was found a few times. V gene TRBV27 combines with J gene TRBJ2-3; D is possibly TRBD2 (6 bases). The germline V gene encodes CDR1 MNHEY and CDR2 SMNVEV (reference sequence). Trimming pared 3 bases from V and 0 bases from J, leaving 13 bases between. The CDR3 spans 16 residues. Here the CDR3 DNA reads TGTGCCAGCAGTTTCCTCCCGGGAGCTAGCACAGATACGCAGTATTTT. It codes for CASSFLPGASTDTQYF.

There are a few counts of this clone. This CDR3 is CASSARGGQETQYF. CDR3 bases: TGTGCCAGCAGTGCTCGCGGGGGTCAAGAGACCCAGTACTTC. The genes are TRBV6-4 and TRBJ2-5; 7 bases line up with TRBD2. The CDR3 loop spans 14 amino acids. The germline V gene has CDR1 MRHNA and CDR2 SNTAGT. The ends lost 4 bases at V and 2 bases at J; junction bases unmatched: 4.

This chain uses TRBV11-2 with TRBJ2-7; no firm D call. CDR3 length: 12 residues. V was shortened by 5 bases and J by 2 bases, with 7 bases between the two germline ends. The germline CDR1 and CDR2 sequences are SGHAT and FQNNGV. The CDR3 reads CASSNRPYEQYF. DNA of the CDR3: TGTGCCAGCAGCAACAGACCCTACGAGCAGTACTTC.

V gene TRBV29-1 combines with J gene TRBJ2-1, with 11 bases identical to TRBD2. With 5 bases clipped from V and 3 bases from J, the junction kept 3 bases outside the gene matches. The CDR3 is 14 residues long. From germline, CDR1 is SQVTM and CDR2 ANQGSEA. The CDR3 sequence is CSVLAGGVYNEQFF. CDR3 sequence (DNA): TGCAGCGTTCTAGCGGGAGGCGTCTACAATGAGCAGTTCTTC.

This rearrangement joins TRBV19 to TRBJ2-1; D possibly corresponds to TRBD2 (6 bases). The CDR3 totals 15 residues. The germline gives CDR1 LNHDA, CDR2 SQIVND (reference sequence). Trimming cost V 8 bases and J 8 bases, with 22 bases left between them. The CDR3 nucleotides are TGTGCCAGTCGGAGTGTAGCCGGGAGTATTGATGAGCAGTTCTTC. This codes for CASRSVAGSIDEQFF. The full variable domain, in which reference TRBV19 and TRBJ2-1 provide the parts outside the CDR3, is DGGITQSPKYLFRKEGQNVTLSCEQNLNHDAMYWYRQDPGQGLRLIYYSQIVNDFQKGDIAEGYSVSREKKESFPLTVTSAQKNPTAFYLCASRSVAGSIDEQFFGPGTRLTVL.

The chain employs TRBV11-3 and TRBJ2-2; D not resolved. The germline CDR1 and CDR2 sequences are SGHNT and YENEEA. This CDR3 contains 16 residues. Trimming removed 1 base from V and 0 bases from J, with 9 bases in between. CDR3 sequence reads: CASSLGPFPNTGELFF. In DNA form, the CDR3 reads TGTGCCAGCAGCTTAGGGCCATTTCCGAACACCGGGGAGCTGTTTTTT.

The chain uses TRBV6-5 and TRBJ2-2; D is unclear. Germline V lookup: CDR1 MNHEY, CDR2 SVGAGI. The CDR3 totals 11 residues. V lost 6 bases and J 7 bases, leaving 6 bases between the germline ends. CDR3 loop: CASRSFGELFF. The CDR3 DNA reads TGTGCCAGCAGGTCCTTCGGGGAGCTGTTTTTT.

The chain couples TRBV5-1 to TRBJ2-6; perhaps TRBD1 as D (5 bases). This CDR3 is built from 16 residues. V shed 5 bases and J shed 0 bases, with 12 bases lying between them. In germline, CDR1 is SGHRS, CDR2 YFSETQ. As DNA, the CDR3 is TGCGCCAGCAGTGCTACAGGCAGCTCTGGGGCCAACGTCCTGACTTTC. Its protein product is CASSATGSSGANVLTF.

The CDR3 DNA is TGTGCCAGCAGTCCAGCAGGGTCGGCTAACTATGGCTACACCTTC. It translates to CASSPAGSANYGYTF. The chain links TRBV6-2 or TRBV6-3 to TRBJ1-2; the D gene is possibly TRBD1 (5 bases). The CDR3 consists of 15 residues. V dropped 5 bases and J dropped 0 bases, with 13 bases sitting between them. CDR1 and CDR2 from the germline V gene are MNHEY and SVGEGT.